This TCR beta chain was recovered during a study of blood T cell repertoires in COVID-19. At the level of the study: Sample material is recorded as cDNA or gDNA derived from T cells, B-cell-depleted T cells, or PBMCs.

Sequencing was performed with immunoSEQ multiplex PCR; in TCRdb, only in-frame clones are kept and a portion is missing. The table has 18,000 or so clones, 75% to 95% seen once; the top ten hold more than 5.5%. The CDR3 loop spans 16 amino acids. Trimming at V came to 6 bases and at J to 2 bases, leaving 13 bases not matched to a gene. CDR1 is SGDLS, CDR2 YYNGEE, per germline. This TCR came from a human donor in a cohort sampled during active COVID-19. This chain joins TRBV9 and TRBJ1-2, with 7 bases identical to TRBD1. What was sequenced was peripheral blood. The CDR3 coding sequence is TGTGCCAGCACCATAGACCCGGGCAGGGGGAACTATGGCTACACCTTC. It translates to CASTIDPGRGNYGYTF.